The 9 T cell receptor beta chains presented below share a single source sample, sequenced in a study of cytomegalovirus exposure and HLA in healthy donors. The PCR employed 60 Vbeta primers together with 13 Jbeta primers. The method was immunoSEQ multiplex PCR; TCRdb's version includes in-frame clones alone and lacks a portion of them. The table shows 150,000 to 250,000 clones, with approximately 85% occurring only once. Source material: PBMCs. The receptors were gathered from a woman in her forties or fifties in good health and CMV-seronegative.

The V gene is TRBV30, the J gene TRBJ1-1; D is unclear. The V gene's germline CDR1 is GTSNPN and CDR2 SVGIG (reference sequence). V shed 4 bases and J shed 10 bases, with 16 bases lying between them. This CDR3 contains 12 residues. The CDR3 nucleotides are TGTGCCTGGATAAGTGCGTCGGAGGGAGCTTTCTTT. It codes for CAWISASEGAFF.

This chain's CDR3 is CASNDRNFGNQPQHF. The CDR3 DNA reads TGTGCCAGCAATGACAGGAACTTTGGCAATCAGCCCCAGCATTTT. The chain combines TRBV28 with TRBJ1-5, with a possible D match to TRBD1 (6 bases). The germline V gene has CDR1 MDHEN and CDR2 SYDVKM. The V end lost 7 bases, the J end lost 2 bases, and 15 bases lay between the germline ends. This CDR3 comprises 15 residues.

This clone was counted a single time. This sequence joins TRBV6-6 and TRBJ2-7, with TRBD2 as a possible D gene (7 bases). The germline V gene has CDR1 MNHNY and CDR2 SVGAGI (reference sequence). CDR3 length: 16 amino acids. V shed 3 bases and J shed 4 bases, with 19 bases lying between them. The CDR3 region has the DNA TGTGCCAGCAGTTATGGGGGGGCCGGGTTAGGGTACGAGCAGTACTTC. Its protein product is CASSYGGAGLGYEQYF.

CDR3 DNA sequence: TGTGCTAGTGGTTTGGTACAAGGGGAATGGGAGAACACTGAAGCTTTCTTT. It yields the protein CASGLVQGEWENTEAFF. The chain employs TRBV12-5 and TRBJ1-1; D is possibly TRBD1 (5 bases). The V and J ends lost 0 bases and 1 base respectively, with 15 bases between them. The germline V gene has CDR1 LGHNT and CDR2 FRNRAP. The CDR3 has 17 residues.

V is TRBV7-2 and J is TRBJ2-7; 9 positions match TRBD2. Looked up from germline, CDR1 is SGHTA and CDR2 is FQGNSA. The CDR3 consists of 15 residues. V gave up 1 base and J gave up 4 bases; unmatched junction bases: 5. In nucleotides, the CDR3 is TGTGCCAGCAGCTTAGAAGGACTAGCGAGATACGAGCAGTACTTC. Translation gives CASSLEGLARYEQYF.

The V call is TRBV10-1, the J call TRBJ2-1, with D perhaps TRBD2 (6 bases). V gave up 7 bases and J gave up 8 bases, with 15 bases separating them. The CDR3 covers 13 residues. Germline V lookup: CDR1 WNHNN, CDR2 SYGVQD (reference sequence). CDR3 DNA: TGCGCCAGCACTCCGGGACTCCAGGATGAGCAGTTCTTC. This encodes CASTPGLQDEQFF.

This clone has a single count. V gene TRBV18 combines with J gene TRBJ2-7; 11 nucleotides agree with TRBD2. The CDR3 contains 15 residues. In germline, CDR1 is KGHSH, CDR2 LQKENI. The V segment lost 5 bases and the J segment 5 bases; nucleotides outside the gene matches: 8. The CDR3, as DNA: TGTGCCAGCTCATCCTATAGCGGGAGGGCTCACGAGCAGTACTTC. It is translated as CASSSYSGRAHEQYF. The full variable domain, rest sourced from reference TRBV18 and TRBJ2-7, is NAGVMQNPRHLVRRRGQEARLRCSPMKGHSHVYWYRQLPEEGLKFMVYLQKENIIDESGMPKERFSAEFPKEGPSILRIQQVVRGDSAAYFCASSSYSGRAHEQYFGPGTRLTVT.

This clone was counted a few times. J is TRBJ1-2 and V is TRBV4-3, with TRBD1 matching over 8 bases. The CDR3 is made up of 17 amino acids. Germline CDR1 LGHNA, CDR2 YSLEER. The V segment lost 1 base and the J segment 3 bases; nucleotides outside the gene matches: 10. Written as DNA, the CDR3 is TGCGCCAGCAGCCAAGGGGAGCAGGGGGCGTTGGACTATGGCTACACCTTC. This codes for CASSQGEQGALDYGYTF.

The table lists this clone with a count of one. This chain uses TRBV5-1 with TRBJ1-2; D ambiguous. The CDR3 consists of 14 residues. With 0 bases removed from V and 0 bases from J, the gap between germline ends came to 6 bases. The germline V gene has CDR1 SGHRS and CDR2 YFSETQ. CDR3 sequence reads: CASSLDSANYGYTF. CDR3 bases: TGCGCCAGCAGCTTGGACAGTGCTAACTATGGCTACACCTTC.